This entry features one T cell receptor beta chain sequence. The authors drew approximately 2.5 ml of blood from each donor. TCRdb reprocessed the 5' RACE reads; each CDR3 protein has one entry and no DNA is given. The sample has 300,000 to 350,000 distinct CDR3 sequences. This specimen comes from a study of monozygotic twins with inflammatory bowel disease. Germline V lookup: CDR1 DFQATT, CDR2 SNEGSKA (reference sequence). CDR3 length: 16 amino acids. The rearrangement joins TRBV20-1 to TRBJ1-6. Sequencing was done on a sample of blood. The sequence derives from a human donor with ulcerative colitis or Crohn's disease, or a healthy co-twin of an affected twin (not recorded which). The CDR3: CSARESSRQGGSPLHF.